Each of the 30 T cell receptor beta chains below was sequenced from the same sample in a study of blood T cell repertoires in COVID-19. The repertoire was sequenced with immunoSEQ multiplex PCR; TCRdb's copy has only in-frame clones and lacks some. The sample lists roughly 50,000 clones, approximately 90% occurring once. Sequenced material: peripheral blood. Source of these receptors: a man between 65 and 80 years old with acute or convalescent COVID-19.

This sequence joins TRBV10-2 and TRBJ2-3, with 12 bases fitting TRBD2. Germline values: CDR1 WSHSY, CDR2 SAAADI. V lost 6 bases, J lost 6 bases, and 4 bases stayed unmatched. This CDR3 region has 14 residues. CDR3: CASRSSGGADTQYF. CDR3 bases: TGCGCCAGCAGATCTAGCGGGGGGGCGGATACGCAGTATTTT.

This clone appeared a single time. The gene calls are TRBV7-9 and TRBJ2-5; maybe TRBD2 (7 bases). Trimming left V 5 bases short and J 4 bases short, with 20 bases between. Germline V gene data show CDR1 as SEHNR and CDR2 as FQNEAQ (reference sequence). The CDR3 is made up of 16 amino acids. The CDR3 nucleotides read TGTGCCAGCAGCCCTCCGGGGGGCTCAGGATTAGAGACCCAGTACTTC. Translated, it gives CASSPPGGSGLETQYF. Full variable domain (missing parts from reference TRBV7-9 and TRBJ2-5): DTGVSQNPRHKITKRGQNVTFRCDPISEHNRLYWYRQTLGQGPEFLTYFQNEAQLEKSRLLSDRFSAERPKGSFSTLEIQRTEQGDSAMYLCASSPPGGSGLETQYFGPGTRLLVL.

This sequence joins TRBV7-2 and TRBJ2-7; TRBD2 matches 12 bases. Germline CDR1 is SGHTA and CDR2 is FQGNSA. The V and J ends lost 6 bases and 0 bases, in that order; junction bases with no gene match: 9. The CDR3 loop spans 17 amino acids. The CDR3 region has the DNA TGTGCCAGCAGTTACAAGGGACTAGCGGGCGACTCCTACGAGCAGTACTTC. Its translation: CASSYKGLAGDSYEQYF.

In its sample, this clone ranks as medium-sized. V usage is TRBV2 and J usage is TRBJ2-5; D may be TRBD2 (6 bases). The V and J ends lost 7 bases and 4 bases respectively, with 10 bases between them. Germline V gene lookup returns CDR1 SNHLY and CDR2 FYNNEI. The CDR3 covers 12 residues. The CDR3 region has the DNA TGTGCCAGCACGGCGGGGACAGAGACCCAGTACTTC. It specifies CASTAGTETQYF. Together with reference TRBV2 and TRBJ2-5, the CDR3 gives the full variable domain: EPEVTQTPSHQVTQMGQEVILRCVPISNHLYFYWYRQILGQKVEFLVSFYNNEISEKSEIFDDQFSVERPDGSNFTLKIRSTKLEDSAMYFCASTAGTETQYFGPGTRLLVL.

CDR3 amino acids: CASSLIFNRGTGELFF. CDR3 sequence (DNA): TGTGCCAGCAGCTTAATCTTCAACAGGGGTACCGGGGAGCTGTTTTTT. The chain employs TRBV5-4 and TRBJ2-2; TRBD1 agrees at 7 bases. This CDR3 region has 16 residues. The germline CDR1 and CDR2 sequences are SGHNT and YYREEE (reference sequence). The V gene end was trimmed by 2 bases and the J gene end by 5 bases; junction bases not matched to a gene: 9.

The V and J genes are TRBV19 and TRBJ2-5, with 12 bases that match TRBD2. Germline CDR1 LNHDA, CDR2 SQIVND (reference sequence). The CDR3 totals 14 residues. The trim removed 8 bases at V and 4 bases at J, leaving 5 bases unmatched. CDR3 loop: CASEASGGAETQYF. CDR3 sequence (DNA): TGTGCCAGTGAAGCTAGCGGGGGGGCAGAGACCCAGTACTTC.

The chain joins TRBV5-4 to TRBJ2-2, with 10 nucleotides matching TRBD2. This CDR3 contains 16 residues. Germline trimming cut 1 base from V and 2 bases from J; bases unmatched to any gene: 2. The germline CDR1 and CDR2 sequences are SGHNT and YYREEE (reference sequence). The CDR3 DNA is TGTGCCAGCAGCTTGAAGCGGGGGGGCAACACCGGGGAGCTGTTTTTT. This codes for CASSLKRGGNTGELFF. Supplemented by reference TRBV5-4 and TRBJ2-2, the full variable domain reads ETGVTQSPTHLIKTRGQQVTLRCSSQSGHNTVSWYQQALGQGPQFIFQYYREEENGRGNFPPRFSGLQFPNYSSELNVNALELDDSALYLCASSLKRGGNTGELFFGEGSRLTVL.

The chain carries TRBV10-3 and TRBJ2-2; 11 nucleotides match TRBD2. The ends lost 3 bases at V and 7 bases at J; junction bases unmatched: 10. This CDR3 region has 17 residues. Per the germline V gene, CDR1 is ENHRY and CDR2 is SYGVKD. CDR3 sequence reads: CAISDFTSGRGDGELFF. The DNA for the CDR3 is TGTGCCATCAGTGATTTCACTAGCGGGAGAGGGGACGGGGAGCTGTTTTTT.

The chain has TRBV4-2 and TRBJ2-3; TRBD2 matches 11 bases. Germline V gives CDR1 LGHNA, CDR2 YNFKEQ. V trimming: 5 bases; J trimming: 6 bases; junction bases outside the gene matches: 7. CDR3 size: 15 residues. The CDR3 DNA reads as TGTGCCAGCAGCAGTAGACTAGCGGGATCGGATACGCAGTATTTT. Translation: CASSSRLAGSDTQYF.

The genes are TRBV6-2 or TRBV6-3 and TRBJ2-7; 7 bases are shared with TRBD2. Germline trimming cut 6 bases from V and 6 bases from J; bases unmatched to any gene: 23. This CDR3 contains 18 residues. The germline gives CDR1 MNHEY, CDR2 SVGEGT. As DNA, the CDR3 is TGTGCCAGCAGCCCCTATCCCATTGGGTGGGAGGGTGTCGCCGAGCAGTACTTC. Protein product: CASSPYPIGWEGVAEQYF.

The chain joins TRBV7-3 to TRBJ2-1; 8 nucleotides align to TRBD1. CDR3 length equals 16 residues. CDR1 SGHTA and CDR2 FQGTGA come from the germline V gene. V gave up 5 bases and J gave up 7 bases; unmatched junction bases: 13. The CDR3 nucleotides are TGTGCCAGCAGCCTGACAGGGGCGGTAATGGGGAATGAGCAGTTCTTC. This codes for CASSLTGAVMGNEQFF.

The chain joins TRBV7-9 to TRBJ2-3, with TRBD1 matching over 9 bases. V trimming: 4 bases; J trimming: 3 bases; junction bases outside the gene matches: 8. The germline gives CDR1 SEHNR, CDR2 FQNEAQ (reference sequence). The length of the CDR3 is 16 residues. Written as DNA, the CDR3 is TGTGCCAGCAGCTCTTGGGACAGGGTAATGACAGATACGCAGTATTTT. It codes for CASSSWDRVMTDTQYF.

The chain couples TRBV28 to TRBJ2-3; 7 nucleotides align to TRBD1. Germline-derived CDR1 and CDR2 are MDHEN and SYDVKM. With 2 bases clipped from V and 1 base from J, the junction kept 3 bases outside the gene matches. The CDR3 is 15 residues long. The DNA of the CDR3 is TGTGCCAGCAGTTTAGTCCAGGGGGGCACAGATACGCAGTATTTT. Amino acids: CASSLVQGGTDTQYF.

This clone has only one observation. The CDR3 reads CASTLTGLAGEQFF. DNA of the CDR3: TGCGCCAGCACCTTAACGGGGCTAGCGGGTGAGCAGTTCTTC. The gene calls are TRBV4-1 and TRBJ2-1, with TRBD2 matching 8 bases. J gave up 9 bases and V 7 bases, and 11 bases lay outside the gene matches. This CDR3 is built from 14 residues. Germline lookup yields CDR1 MGHRA and CDR2 YSYEKL.

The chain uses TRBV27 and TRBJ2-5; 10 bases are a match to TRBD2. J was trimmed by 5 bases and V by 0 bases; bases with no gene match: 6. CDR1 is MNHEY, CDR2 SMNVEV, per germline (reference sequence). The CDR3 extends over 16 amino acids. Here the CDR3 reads CASSLSASGGGETQYF. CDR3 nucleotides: TGTGCCAGCAGTTTATCGGCTAGCGGGGGTGGGGAGACCCAGTACTTC.

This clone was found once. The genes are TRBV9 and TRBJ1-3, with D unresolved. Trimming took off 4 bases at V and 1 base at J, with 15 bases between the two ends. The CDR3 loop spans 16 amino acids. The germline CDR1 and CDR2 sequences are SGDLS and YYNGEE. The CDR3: CASSHPRTFSGNTIYF. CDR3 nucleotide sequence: TGTGCCAGCAGCCATCCCCGGACTTTTTCTGGAAACACCATATATTTT.

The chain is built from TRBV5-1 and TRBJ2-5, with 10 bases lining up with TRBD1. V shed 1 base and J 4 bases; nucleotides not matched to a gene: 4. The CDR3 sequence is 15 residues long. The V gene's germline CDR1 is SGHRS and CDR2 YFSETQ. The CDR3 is CASSLRDRGTETQYF. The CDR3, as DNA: TGCGCCAGCAGCTTGAGGGACAGGGGAACAGAGACCCAGTACTTC. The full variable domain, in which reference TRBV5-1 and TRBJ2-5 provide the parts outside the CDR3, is KAGVTQTPRYLIKTRGQQVTLSCSPISGHRSVSWYQQTPGQGLQFLFEYFSETQRNKGNFPGRFSGRQFSNSRSEMNVSTLELGDSALYLCASSLRDRGTETQYFGPGTRLLVL.

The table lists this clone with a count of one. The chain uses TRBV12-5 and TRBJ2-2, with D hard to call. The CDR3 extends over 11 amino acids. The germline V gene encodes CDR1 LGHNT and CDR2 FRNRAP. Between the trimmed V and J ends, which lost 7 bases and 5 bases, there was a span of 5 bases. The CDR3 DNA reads TGTGCTAGTGCCGTAACCGGGGAGCTGTTTTTT. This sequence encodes CASAVTGELFF.

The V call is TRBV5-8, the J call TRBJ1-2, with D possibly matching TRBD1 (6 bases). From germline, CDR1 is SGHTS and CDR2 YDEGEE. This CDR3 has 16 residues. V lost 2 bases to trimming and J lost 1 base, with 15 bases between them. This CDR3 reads CASSFWTAGLNYGYTF. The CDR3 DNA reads TGTGCCAGCAGCTTTTGGACAGCGGGACTTAACTATGGCTACACCTTC.

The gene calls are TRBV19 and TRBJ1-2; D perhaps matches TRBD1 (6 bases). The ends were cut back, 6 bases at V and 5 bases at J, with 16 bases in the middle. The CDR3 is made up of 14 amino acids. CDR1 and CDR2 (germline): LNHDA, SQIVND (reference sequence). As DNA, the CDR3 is TGTGCCAGTAGAATTAACCGGGACAATTATGGCTACACCTTC. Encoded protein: CASRINRDNYGYTF.

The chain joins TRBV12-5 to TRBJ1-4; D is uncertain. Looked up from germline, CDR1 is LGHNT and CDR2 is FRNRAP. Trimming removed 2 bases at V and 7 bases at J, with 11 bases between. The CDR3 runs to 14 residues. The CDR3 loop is CASGLWGGSEKLFF. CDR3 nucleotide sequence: TGTGCTAGTGGTTTGTGGGGTGGGAGTGAAAAACTGTTTTTT. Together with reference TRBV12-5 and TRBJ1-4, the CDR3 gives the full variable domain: DARVTQTPRHKVTEMGQEVTMRCQPILGHNTVFWYRQTMMQGLELLAYFRNRAPLDDSGMPKDRFSAEMPDATLATLKIQPSEPRDSAVYFCASGLWGGSEKLFFGSGTQLSVL.

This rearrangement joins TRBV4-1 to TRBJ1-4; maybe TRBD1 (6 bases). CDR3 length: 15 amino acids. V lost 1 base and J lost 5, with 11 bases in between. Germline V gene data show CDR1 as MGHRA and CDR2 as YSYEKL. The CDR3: CASSQGHRVNEKLFF. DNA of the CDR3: TGCGCCAGCAGCCAAGGTCACAGGGTCAATGAAAAACTGTTTTTT.

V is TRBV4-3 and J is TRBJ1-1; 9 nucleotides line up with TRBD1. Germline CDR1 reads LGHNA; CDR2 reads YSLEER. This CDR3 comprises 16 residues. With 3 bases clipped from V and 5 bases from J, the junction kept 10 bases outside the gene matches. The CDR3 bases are TGCGCCAGCAGCCACCCGGGACAGGGAGGACGAACTGAAGCTTTCTTT. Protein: CASSHPGQGGRTEAFF.

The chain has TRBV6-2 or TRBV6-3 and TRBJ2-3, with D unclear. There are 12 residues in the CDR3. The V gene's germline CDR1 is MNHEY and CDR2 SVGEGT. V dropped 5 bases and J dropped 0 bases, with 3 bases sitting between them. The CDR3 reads CASSQSTDTQYF. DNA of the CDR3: TGTGCCAGCAGTCAAAGCACAGATACGCAGTATTTT.

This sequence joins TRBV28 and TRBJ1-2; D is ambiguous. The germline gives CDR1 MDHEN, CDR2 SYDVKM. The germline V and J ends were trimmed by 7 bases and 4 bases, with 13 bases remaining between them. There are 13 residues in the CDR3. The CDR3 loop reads CASIGVITYGYTF. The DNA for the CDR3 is TGTGCCAGCATCGGGGTTATAACCTATGGCTACACCTTC.

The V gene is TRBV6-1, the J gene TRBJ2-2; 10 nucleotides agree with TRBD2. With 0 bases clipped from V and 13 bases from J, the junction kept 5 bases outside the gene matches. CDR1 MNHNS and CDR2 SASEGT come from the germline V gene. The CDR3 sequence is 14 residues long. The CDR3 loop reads CASSEARRLAGLFF. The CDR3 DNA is TGTGCCAGCAGTGAAGCGCGTAGACTAGCGGGGCTGTTTTTT.

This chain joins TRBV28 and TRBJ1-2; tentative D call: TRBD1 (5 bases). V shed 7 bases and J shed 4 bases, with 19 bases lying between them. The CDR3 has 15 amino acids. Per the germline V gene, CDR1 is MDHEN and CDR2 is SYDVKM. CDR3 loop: CASTFSYLRVYGYTF. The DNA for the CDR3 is TGTGCCAGCACCTTCTCCTACCTCAGGGTCTATGGCTACACCTTC.

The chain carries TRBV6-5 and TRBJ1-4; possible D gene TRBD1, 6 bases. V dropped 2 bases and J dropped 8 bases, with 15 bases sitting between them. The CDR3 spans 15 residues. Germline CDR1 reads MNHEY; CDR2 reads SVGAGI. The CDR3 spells CASSYLARGREKLFF. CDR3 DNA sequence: TGTGCCAGCAGTTACCTCGCCAGGGGACGAGAAAAACTGTTTTTT.

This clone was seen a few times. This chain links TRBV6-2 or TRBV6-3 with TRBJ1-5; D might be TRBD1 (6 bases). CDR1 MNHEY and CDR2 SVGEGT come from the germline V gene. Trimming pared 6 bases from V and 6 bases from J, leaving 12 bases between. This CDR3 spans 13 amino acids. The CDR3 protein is CASSLTGFQPQHF. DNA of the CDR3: TGTGCCAGCAGCTTGACAGGCTTTCAGCCCCAGCATTTT.

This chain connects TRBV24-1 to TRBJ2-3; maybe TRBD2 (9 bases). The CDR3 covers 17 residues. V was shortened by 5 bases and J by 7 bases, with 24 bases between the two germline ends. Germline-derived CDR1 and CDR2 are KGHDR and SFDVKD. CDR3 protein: CATSAPTGGLARYTQYF. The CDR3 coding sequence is TGTGCCACCAGTGCCCCCACAGGGGGACTAGCTAGGTATACGCAGTATTTT.